Here is one T cell receptor (beta chain) with its context. Its antigen is still unknown. No base quality information exists; no much larger clone differs at one position. This sample was taken from a study of identical twins (dated by TCRdb to about 2016). General notes on the study: TCR alpha and beta repertoires from monozygotic twins, unrelated adults of various ages and cord blood were deep-sequenced to test whether fetal clonotypes persist. To rule out contamination, replicate twin experiments were performed at different times with different library preparation protocols.

Libraries were made using 5' RACE. TCRdb shows the sequencer as Illumina HiSeq 2000. Template switching added a universal primer binding site, and the final cDNA carried a unique molecular identifier that allowed TCR cDNA molecules to be counted accurately. Specific primers in the conserved constant-segment region were used to synthesize first-strand cDNA for TCR alpha and beta chains. To control for contamination, every cDNA library carried two barcodes: a SMART-Mk sample barcode plus Illumina barcodes. TruSeq adapter sequences along with Illumina sample barcodes were introduced in two successive PCR steps. The Illumina HiSeq platform was used with custom primers to sequence TCR alpha and beta cDNA libraries. Per the authors' processing: Unique molecular identifiers were extracted from raw reads with MiGEC, and CDR3 positions were determined with MiXCR. For each individual, recombination models were inferred using an EM algorithm with the repgenHMM and IGoR tools. The analysis of shared clonotypes was done with the tcR package in R, with sharing normalized by the product of cloneset sizes. To study raw recombination without the effects of thymic and clonal selection, out-of-frame nonproductive sequences were analyzed. TCRdb trimmed the raw reads at Q25, called clones with MiXCR and kept productive beta chains. Identical CDR3 proteins give one entry, which carries the most common genes and DNA. V and J calls and clone size were set by TCRdb, not the authors. The sample table lists 350,000 to 450,000 distinct CDR3 sequences, around 20% of them with a count of one. Roughly 12% of the sample is in the top ten clones.

Study-wide findings and limitations: Invariant T cells such as MAIT and iNKT could partly confound zero-insertion analyses, although diverse VJ usage argued against such confounding for most clonotypes. Fewer insertions were carried by abundant cord blood beta clonotypes; a weaker similar trend was observed in young adult naive repertoires, while no such trend was observed in memory repertoires. Excess twin sharing in beta out-of-frame sequences was weaker because fewer shared sequences lowered the signal-to-noise ratio. Compared with coincidental sharing between unrelated individuals, an excess of low generation-probability sequences was observed among out-of-frame TCR alpha sequences shared between twins. Out-of-frame TCR alpha sharing in monozygotic twins was systematically underestimated by recombination models, whereas sharing between unrelated individuals was in agreement with the recombination models. Conclusions relied on cross-sectional statistical analysis, since the same donors could not be followed over many years.

Every donor in the study was a healthy Caucasian. The study also sequenced three unrelated non-twin adults: a male aged 18 to 29, a male aged 50 to 60 and a female aged 50 to 60. Using Miltenyi CD45RO+ enrichment and human naive T-cell isolation kits, memory (CD45RO+) and naive T cells were isolated from PBMC. V is cut by 2 bases and J by 0 bases, and the space between the germline ends is 12 bases. CDR1 and CDR2 are read off the germline V gene (reference sequence) as SGHKS and YYEKEE. Its CDR3 holds 16 amino acids, cysteine through phenylalanine. Of all the DNA, just the CDR3 is kept, 48 bases in frame from base 1.

This receptor was obtained from a man in his forties or fifties in good health. The sample comprised naive T cells sorted from blood. The meaning of the sample's cell subset or site label: cells isolated with a human naive T-cell isolation kit. Rearrangement joined TRBV5-5 to TRBJ1-5, with no reliable assignment of the D segment. The encoded CDR3 is CASSLRADDSNQPQHF. The DNA sequence reads TGTGCCAGCAGCTTAAGGGCAGACGATAGCAATCAGCCCCAGCATTTT.